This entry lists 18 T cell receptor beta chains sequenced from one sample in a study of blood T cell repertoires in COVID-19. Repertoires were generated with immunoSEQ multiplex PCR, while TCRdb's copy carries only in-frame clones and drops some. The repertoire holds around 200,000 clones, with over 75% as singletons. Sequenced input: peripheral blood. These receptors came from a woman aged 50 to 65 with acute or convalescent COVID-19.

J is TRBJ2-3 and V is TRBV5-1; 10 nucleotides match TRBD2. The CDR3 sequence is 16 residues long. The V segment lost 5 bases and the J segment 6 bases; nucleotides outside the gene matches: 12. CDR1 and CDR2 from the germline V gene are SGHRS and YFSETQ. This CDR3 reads CASRLASGGHADTQYF. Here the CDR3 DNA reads TGCGCCAGCAGACTAGCTAGCGGGGGTCACGCTGATACGCAGTATTTT. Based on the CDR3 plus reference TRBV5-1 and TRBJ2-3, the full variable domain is KAGVTQTPRYLIKTRGQQVTLSCSPISGHRSVSWYQQTPGQGLQFLFEYFSETQRNKGNFPGRFSGRQFSNSRSEMNVSTLELGDSALYLCASRLASGGHADTQYFGPGTRLTVL.

The CDR3 loop is CASSVQNMNTEAFF. As DNA, the CDR3 is TGTGCCAGCAGTGTACAGAACATGAACACTGAAGCTTTCTTT. V and J are TRBV2 and TRBJ1-1; D is unresolved. V lost 4 bases and J lost 0, with 9 bases in between. CDR3 size: 14 residues. CDR1 SNHLY and CDR2 FYNNEI come from the germline V gene.

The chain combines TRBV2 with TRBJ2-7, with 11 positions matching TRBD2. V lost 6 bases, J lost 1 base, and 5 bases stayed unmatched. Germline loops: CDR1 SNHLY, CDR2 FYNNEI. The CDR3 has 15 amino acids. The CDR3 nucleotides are TGTGCCAGCAGCGGGGGACTAGCGGCGTCCTACGAGCAGTACTTC. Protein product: CASSGGLAASYEQYF. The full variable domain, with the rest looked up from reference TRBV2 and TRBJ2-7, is EPEVTQTPSHQVTQMGQEVILRCVPISNHLYFYWYRQILGQKVEFLVSFYNNEISEKSEIFDDQFSVERPDGSNFTLKIRSTKLEDSAMYFCASSGGLAASYEQYFGPGTRLTVT.

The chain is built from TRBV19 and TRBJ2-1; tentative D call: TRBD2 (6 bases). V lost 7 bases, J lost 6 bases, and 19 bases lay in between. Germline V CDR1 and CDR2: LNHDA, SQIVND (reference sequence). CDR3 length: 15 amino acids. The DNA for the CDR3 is TGTGCCAGTACCCCCTGGCAGGGAGCGGGCAATGAGCAGTTCTTC. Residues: CASTPWQGAGNEQFF. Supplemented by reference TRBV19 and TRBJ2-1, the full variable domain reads DGGITQSPKYLFRKEGQNVTLSCEQNLNHDAMYWYRQDPGQGLRLIYYSQIVNDFQKGDIAEGYSVSREKKESFPLTVTSAQKNPTAFYLCASTPWQGAGNEQFFGPGTRLTVL.

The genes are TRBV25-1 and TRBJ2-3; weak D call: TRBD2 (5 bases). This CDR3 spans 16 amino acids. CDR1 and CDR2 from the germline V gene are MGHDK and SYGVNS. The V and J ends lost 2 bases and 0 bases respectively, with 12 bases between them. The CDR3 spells CASSETGGPSTDTQYF. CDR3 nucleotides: TGTGCCAGCAGTGAAACGGGCGGGCCTAGCACAGATACGCAGTATTTT. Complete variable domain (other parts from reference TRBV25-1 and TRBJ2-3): EADIYQTPRYLVIGTGKKITLECSQTMGHDKMYWYQQDPGMELHLIHYSYGVNSTEKGDLSSESTVSRIRTEHFPLTLESARPSHTSQYLCASSETGGPSTDTQYFGPGTRLTVL.

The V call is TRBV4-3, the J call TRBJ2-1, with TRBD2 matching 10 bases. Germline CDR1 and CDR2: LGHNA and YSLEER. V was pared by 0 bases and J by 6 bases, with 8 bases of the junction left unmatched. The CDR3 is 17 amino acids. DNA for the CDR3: TGCGCCAGCAGCCAAGAGCTAGCGGGAGAGACACGCAATGAGCAGTTCTTC. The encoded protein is CASSQELAGETRNEQFF.

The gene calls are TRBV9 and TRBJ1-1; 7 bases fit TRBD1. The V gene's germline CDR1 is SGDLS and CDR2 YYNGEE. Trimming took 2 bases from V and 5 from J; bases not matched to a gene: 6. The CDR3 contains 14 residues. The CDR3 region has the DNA TGTGCCAGCAGCGTTCAGGGGGTGGGTACTGAAGCTTTCTTT. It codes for CASSVQGVGTEAFF.

CDR3 residues: CASSSGTGGYNEQFF. Here the CDR3 DNA reads TGCGCCAGCAGTTCCGGGACAGGGGGCTACAATGAGCAGTTCTTC. The genes are TRBV5-1 and TRBJ2-1, with 11 positions matching TRBD1. This CDR3 contains 15 residues. Germline trimming cut 5 bases from V and 3 bases from J; bases unmatched to any gene: 4. Germline CDR1 and CDR2: SGHRS and YFSETQ.

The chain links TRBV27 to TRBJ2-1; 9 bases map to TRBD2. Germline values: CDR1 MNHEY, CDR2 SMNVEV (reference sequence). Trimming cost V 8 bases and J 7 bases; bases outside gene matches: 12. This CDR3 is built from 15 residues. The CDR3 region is CASRRAGGLSNEQFF. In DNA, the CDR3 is TGTGCCAGCCGGAGGGCGGGGGGGCTTAGTAATGAGCAGTTCTTC.

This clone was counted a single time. CDR3 nucleotides: TGCGCCAGCAGCTTGGGGTTAGCGTTCTACGAGCAGTACTTC. Translated: CASSLGLAFYEQYF. The chain combines TRBV5-1 with TRBJ2-7; TRBD2 might be the D (5 bases). The ends were cut back, 0 bases at V and 3 bases at J, with 10 bases in the middle. The CDR3 has 14 residues. Germline CDR1 SGHRS, CDR2 YFSETQ.

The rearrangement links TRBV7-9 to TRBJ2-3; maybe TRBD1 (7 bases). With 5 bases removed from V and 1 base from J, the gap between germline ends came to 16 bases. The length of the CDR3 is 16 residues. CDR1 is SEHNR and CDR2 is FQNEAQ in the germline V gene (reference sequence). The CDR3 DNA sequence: TGTGCCAGCAGCCCCCAGGGACAGCGGGGCACAGATACGCAGTATTTT. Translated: CASSPQGQRGTDTQYF.

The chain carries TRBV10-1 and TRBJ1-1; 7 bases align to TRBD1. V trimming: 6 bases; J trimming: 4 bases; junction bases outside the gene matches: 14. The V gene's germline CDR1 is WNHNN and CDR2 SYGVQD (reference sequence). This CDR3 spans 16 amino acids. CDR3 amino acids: CASSAARTGRPTEAFF. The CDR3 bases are TGCGCCAGCAGCGCAGCAAGGACAGGAAGACCCACTGAAGCTTTCTTT.

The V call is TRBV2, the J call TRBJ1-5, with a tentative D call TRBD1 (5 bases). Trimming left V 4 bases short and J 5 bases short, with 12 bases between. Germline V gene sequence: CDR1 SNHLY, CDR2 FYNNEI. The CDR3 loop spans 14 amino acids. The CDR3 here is CASSASGVYQPQHF. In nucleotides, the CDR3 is TGTGCCAGCAGTGCGTCGGGGGTTTATCAGCCCCAGCATTTT.

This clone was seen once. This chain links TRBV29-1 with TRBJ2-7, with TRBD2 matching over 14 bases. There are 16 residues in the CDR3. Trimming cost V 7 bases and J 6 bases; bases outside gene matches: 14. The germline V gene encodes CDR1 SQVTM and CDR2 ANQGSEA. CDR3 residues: CSARGTSGGEGAEQYF. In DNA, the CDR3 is TGCAGCGCCAGAGGGACTAGCGGGGGAGAAGGGGCCGAGCAGTACTTC.

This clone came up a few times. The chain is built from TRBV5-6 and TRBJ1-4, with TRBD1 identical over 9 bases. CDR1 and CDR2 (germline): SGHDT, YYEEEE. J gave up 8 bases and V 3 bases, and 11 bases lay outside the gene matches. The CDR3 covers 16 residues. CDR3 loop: CASSYRGQGSWEKLFF. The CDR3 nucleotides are TGTGCCAGCAGCTATCGAGGACAGGGGTCATGGGAAAAACTGTTTTTT.

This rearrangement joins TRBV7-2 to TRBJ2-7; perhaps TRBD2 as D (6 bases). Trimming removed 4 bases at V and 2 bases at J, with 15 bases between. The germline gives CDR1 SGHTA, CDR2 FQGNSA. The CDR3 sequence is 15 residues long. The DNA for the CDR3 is TGTGCCAGCAGCTCTCCGGGACTTTACGCCTACGAGCAGTACTTC. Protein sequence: CASSSPGLYAYEQYF.

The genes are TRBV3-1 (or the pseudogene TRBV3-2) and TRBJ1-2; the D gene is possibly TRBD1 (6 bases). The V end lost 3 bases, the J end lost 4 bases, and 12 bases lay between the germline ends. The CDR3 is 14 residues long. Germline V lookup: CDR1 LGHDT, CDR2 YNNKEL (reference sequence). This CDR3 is CASSQHQGIYGYTF. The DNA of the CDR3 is TGTGCCAGCAGCCAGCACCAGGGGATCTATGGCTACACCTTC.

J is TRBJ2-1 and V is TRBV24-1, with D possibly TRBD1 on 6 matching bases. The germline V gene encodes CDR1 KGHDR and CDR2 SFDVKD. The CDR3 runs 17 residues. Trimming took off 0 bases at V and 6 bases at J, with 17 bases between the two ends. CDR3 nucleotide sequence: TGTGCCACCAGTGATTTGAGGGGCTTCCAGGGGTTCAATGAGCAGTTCTTC. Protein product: CATSDLRGFQGFNEQFF.